Here is one T cell receptor beta chain with its context. The antigen is unknown. The data were taken from a study of Ad26.COV2.S vaccination and SARS-CoV-2 variants. Measured with immunoSEQ multiplex PCR; TCRdb has only the in-frame clones, and not every one. The sample lists 150,000 to 200,000 clones; 87% were seen once. Unmatched junction bases numbered 6, after V lost 2 bases and J lost 5 bases. Germline V gives CDR1 LGHDT, CDR2 YNNKEL (reference sequence). This CDR3 region has 15 residues. General study points: Non-spike TCR breadth was similar in vaccine and placebo recipients. Responses of T cells in total may have been underestimated by the TCR breadth and depth analyses.

The receptor was isolated from a human donor who had recovered from COVID-19. The material sequenced was peripheral blood, taken after recovery from COVID-19. V and J are TRBV3-1 (or the pseudogene TRBV3-2) and TRBJ2-7, with 10 bases matching TRBD2. The CDR3 DNA is TGTGCCAGCAGCCAACTAGCGGGAGTATCCCACGAGCAGTACTTC. It yields the protein CASSQLAGVSHEQYF.